This passage covers 5 T cell receptor beta chains from one sample sequenced in a study of shared clonotypes between healthy human individuals. Clones were read by immunoSEQ multiplex PCR, and TCRdb kept only the in-frame ones, dropping some. The top ten hold under 15% of the sample, which has fewer than 500,000 clones, almost 80% seen once. The sequenced sample was PBMCs. These receptors came from a woman aged 35 to 49 in good health. Some clones in this sample may be carry-over from other donors' samples.

On this clone: A much larger clone differs from this one at a single base, so this may be a read error. Other DNA sequences in the sample encode the same CDR3. The chain carries TRBV30 and TRBJ1-4; the match to TRBD1 covers 7 bases. Germline V CDR1 and CDR2: GTSNPN, SVGIG (reference sequence). This CDR3 spans 14 amino acids. The ends lost 8 bases at V and 6 bases at J; junction bases unmatched: 12. In nucleotides, the CDR3 is TGTGCCCGGGAGGACCGGACAGGTGATGAAAAACTGTTTTTT. Amino acid sequence: CAREDRTGDEKLFF.

The count of this clone is one. The chain employs TRBV2 and TRBJ2-5; a possible D gene is TRBD2 (6 bases). V dropped 7 bases and J dropped 1 base, with 10 bases sitting between them. The germline V gene encodes CDR1 SNHLY and CDR2 FYNNEI. There are 13 residues in the CDR3. The CDR3 DNA is TGTGCCAGCAAGGCTAGCGCCCAAGAGACCCAGTACTTC. This sequence encodes CASKASAQETQYF.

The chain couples TRBV4-1 to TRBJ2-2; possible D gene TRBD1, 6 bases. The CDR3 runs 14 residues. The ends were cut back, 7 bases at V and 2 bases at J, with 11 bases in the middle. Germline CDR1 MGHRA, CDR2 YSYEKL. DNA of the CDR3: TGCGCCAGCACCTACAGGGTAAACACCGGGGAGCTGTTTTTT. Amino acids: CASTYRVNTGELFF.

This sequence joins TRBV6-5 and TRBJ2-1; perhaps TRBD1 as D (5 bases). V lost 4 bases, J lost 0 bases, and 13 bases lay in between. The V gene's germline CDR1 is MNHEY and CDR2 SVGAGI. CDR3 length: 16 amino acids. CDR3: CASSSLTANSYNEQFF. CDR3 nucleotide sequence: TGTGCCAGCAGTTCTTTGACAGCAAACTCCTACAATGAGCAGTTCTTC.

This chain joins TRBV27 and TRBJ1-2; perhaps TRBD1 as D (6 bases). V gave up 3 bases and J gave up 2 bases, with 10 bases separating them. CDR1 MNHEY and CDR2 SMNVEV come from the germline V gene (reference sequence). The length of the CDR3 is 14 residues. Here the CDR3 reads CASSFRRGNYGYTF. CDR3 sequence (DNA): TGTGCCAGCAGTTTCAGGAGGGGGAACTATGGCTACACCTTC.